This TCR beta chain emerged from a study of spatial heterogeneity in lung cancer. Study-wide findings and caveats: How many expanded intratumoral alpha and beta TCRs were present tracked the tumor mutation count, which was a count of nonsynonymous mutations.

The germline V gene encodes CDR1 KGHDR and CDR2 SFDVKD. Germline trimming cut 3 bases from V and 6 bases from J; bases unmatched to any gene: 14. The CDR3 has 18 amino acids. TCRdb called the 5' RACE reads again in MiXCR, with one record for every CDR3 protein. The sample holds some 880 distinct CDR3 sequences; about 34% are singletons and the top ten take roughly a fifth. The time point: sample taken at primary tumor resection. In its sample, this clonotype is large. The antigen is not known. The sequencing used lung tumor tissue, collected at surgery. This clonotype was obtained from a female donor with early-stage non-small cell lung cancer. This chain links TRBV24-1 with TRBJ2-7, with TRBD2 matching over 12 bases. CDR3 nucleotide sequence: TGTGCCACCAGTGATGTCGGCGCTAGCGGGAGGGCCGGTAGCGAGCAGTACTTC. Its translation is CATSDVGASGRAGSEQYF.